Below, 30 T cell receptor beta chains from the same sample are listed, as sequenced in a study of blood T cells in healthy people across ages. Primed by a sample-barcoded 5' primer and a J-beta primer mix, a second PCR proceeded for roughly 7 to 12 cycles. MiXCR, run by TCRdb on the 5' RACE reads, gives a single entry per CDR3 protein. The data contain roughly 860,000 distinct CDR3 sequences, 60% to 80% of them singletons. Sequenced material: blood. All receptors come from a man between 25 and 39 years old in good health.

This clonotype has only a few counts. V and J are TRBV28 and TRBJ2-7; 11 bases fit TRBD1. Germline trimming cut 10 bases from V and 9 bases from J; bases unmatched to any gene: 11. CDR1 is MDHEN and CDR2 is SYDVKM in the germline V gene. The CDR3 is 13 amino acids. The CDR3 is CANSRTGGARQYF. For the CDR3, the DNA is TGTGCCAACTCCCGGACAGGGGGCGCGAGGCAGTACTTC.

This clonotype was found a few times. The CDR3 reads CASSSGQGIVSGANVLTF. DNA of the CDR3: TGTGCCAGCAGCTCAGGACAGGGGATAGTTTCTGGGGCCAACGTCCTGACTTTC. The J gene is TRBJ2-6, the V gene TRBV11-2; the match to TRBD1 covers 9 bases. The CDR3 has 18 residues. Germline V gives CDR1 SGHAT, CDR2 FQNNGV. V lost 4 bases, J lost 1 base, and 8 bases stayed unmatched. Combining the CDR3 with reference TRBV11-2 and TRBJ2-6 gives the whole variable domain EAGVAQSPRYKIIEKRQSVAFWCNPISGHATLYWYQQILGQGPKLLIQFQNNGVVDDSQLPKDRFSAERLKGVDSTLKIQPAKLEDSAVYLCASSSGQGIVSGANVLTFGAGSRLTVL.

V usage is TRBV7-8 and J usage is TRBJ1-2, with D hard to call. CDR3 length: 12 amino acids. Germline values: CDR1 SGHVS, CDR2 FQNEAQ. V gave up 5 bases and J gave up 4 bases, with 8 bases separating them. The CDR3 sequence is CASSDGIYGYTF. The CDR3 DNA sequence: TGTGCCAGCAGCGACGGGATCTATGGCTACACCTTC.

The chain employs TRBV10-3 and TRBJ2-1, with D maybe TRBD1 (6 bases). The CDR3 spans 12 residues. Looked up from germline, CDR1 is ENHRY and CDR2 is SYGVKD. Trimming took off 10 bases at V and 9 bases at J, with 16 bases between the two ends. The CDR3 nucleotides are TGTGCCACTTCCCCACAGGGCGGTGAGCAGTTCTTC. Protein product: CATSPQGGEQFF.

This clonotype occurred once. V is TRBV4-3 and J is TRBJ1-5; the match to TRBD1 covers 8 bases. The CDR3 is made up of 13 amino acids. V lost 4 bases to trimming and J lost 8 bases; unmatched junction nucleotides: 4. The germline gives CDR1 LGHNA, CDR2 YSLEER. The CDR3 DNA follows: TGCGCCAGCAGCCGGAACAGGGGGGAGCCCCAGCATTTT. It codes for CASSRNRGEPQHF.

The V and J genes are TRBV6-2 or TRBV6-3 and TRBJ2-3; D possibly corresponds to TRBD1 (6 bases). V lost 5 bases, J lost 2 bases, and 14 bases lay in between. CDR3 length equals 15 residues. Germline-derived CDR1 and CDR2 are MNHEY and SVGEGT. The CDR3 DNA follows: TGTGCCAGCAGTGGAAGGGACAAGATCACAGATACGCAGTATTTT. Protein sequence: CASSGRDKITDTQYF.

The rearrangement links TRBV20-1 to TRBJ2-7, with 9 bases matching TRBD1. This CDR3 is built from 14 residues. CDR1 is DFQATT, CDR2 SNEGSKA, per germline (reference sequence). Germline trimming cut 7 bases from V and 1 base from J; bases unmatched to any gene: 8. CDR3 bases: TGCAGTGAAATCGACAGGGGGAATTCCTACGAGCAGTACTTC. This sequence encodes CSEIDRGNSYEQYF.

The chain couples TRBV29-1 to TRBJ2-4, with 9 bases lining up with TRBD1. Trimming cost V 4 bases and J 9 bases; bases outside gene matches: 4. Germline CDR1 is SQVTM and CDR2 is ANQGSEA. The CDR3 is 12 amino acids. The CDR3 bases are TGCAGCGTTGCTGCGGGACAGGGCATTCAGTACTTC. Translated, it gives CSVAAGQGIQYF.

This chain links TRBV20-1 with TRBJ2-6; D possibly corresponds to TRBD1 (5 bases). This CDR3 has 16 amino acids. Germline CDR1 reads DFQATT; CDR2 reads SNEGSKA (reference sequence). Trimming took 1 base from V and 0 from J, leaving 10 bases between them. The CDR3 spells CSARALGDSGANVLTF. The DNA for the CDR3 is TGCAGTGCTAGAGCGTTAGGGGACTCTGGGGCCAACGTCCTGACTTTC.

This clonotype was found a few times. At one of its ends the junction is not consistent with the germline gene, which may arise from a read error. The chain recombines TRBV9 with TRBJ1-5; D remains ambiguous. CDR1 and CDR2 (germline): SGDLS, YYNGEE. The CDR3 has 14 amino acids. CDR3 sequence (DNA): TGTGCCAGCGGCGTAGGATGGGGAAATCAGCCCCAGCATTTT. This sequence encodes CASGVGWGNQPQHF.

The V gene is TRBV20-1, the J gene TRBJ2-1; D may be TRBD1 or TRBD2 (5 bases each). The CDR3 contains 10 residues. The germline gives CDR1 DFQATT, CDR2 SNEGSKA (reference sequence). The DNA of the CDR3 is TGCAGGGATGTTGGGGACGAGCAGTTCTTC. It yields the protein CRDVGDEQFF.

This chain uses TRBV20-1 with TRBJ1-1, with a tentative D call TRBD1 (6 bases). The CDR3 is 14 amino acids. The V and J ends lost 1 base and 6 bases respectively, with 15 bases between them. Germline CDR1 and CDR2: DFQATT and SNEGSKA (reference sequence). CDR3 loop: CSARVYGGGAEAFF. CDR3 in DNA: TGCAGTGCTAGAGTCTACGGGGGCGGCGCTGAAGCTTTCTTT.

The rearrangement uses TRBV7-2 and TRBJ2-1; a weak D match, TRBD1 (5 bases). The end of the DNA is better explained by TRBJ2-7, so the J call may be wrong. This CDR3 is built from 14 residues. Germline CDR1 SGHTA, CDR2 FQGNSA. This CDR3 is CAIRPTDSLYEQYF. The CDR3 DNA follows: TGTGCCATCAGACCTACCGACAGCCTCTACGAGCAGTACTTC.

The chain uses TRBV7-2 and TRBJ2-1; no definite D call. Matching the DNA end better, TRBJ2-7 makes the J call doubtful. The CDR3 has 14 residues. The germline V gene encodes CDR1 SGHTA and CDR2 FQGNSA. CDR3 loop: CASSLKFLVHEQYF. The CDR3 bases are TGTGCCAGCAGCTTAAAGTTTTTAGTCCACGAGCAGTACTTC.

The chain employs TRBV2 and TRBJ2-1, with 14 bases identical to TRBD2. The germline V gene encodes CDR1 SNHLY and CDR2 FYNNEI. V lost 6 bases and J lost 6; bases outside the gene matches: 7. The CDR3 length is 16 residues. The CDR3 sequence is CASRIGLAGGLNEQFF. CDR3 bases: TGTGCCAGCAGAATCGGACTAGCGGGGGGTCTCAATGAGCAGTTCTTC.

The V and J genes are TRBV5-1 and TRBJ2-1, with D perhaps matching TRBD2 (7 bases). The CDR3 is 13 residues long. Trimming left V 1 base short and J 8 bases short, with 10 bases between. The germline V gene encodes CDR1 SGHRS and CDR2 YFSETQ. CDR3 loop: CASSLSGGHEQFF. The CDR3 nucleotides read TGCGCCAGCAGCTTGTCCGGGGGGCATGAGCAGTTCTTC.

This clonotype turned up a few times. The V call is TRBV7-2, the J call TRBJ1-6, with D uncertain. CDR1 SGHTA and CDR2 FQGNSA come from the germline V gene. V was clipped by 5 bases and J by 7 bases, with 18 bases between them. The CDR3 has 16 amino acids. CDR3 sequence: CASSPRGLLGNSPLHF. CDR3 nucleotides: TGTGCCAGCAGCCCAAGAGGGCTTTTGGGGAATTCACCCCTCCACTTT.

This clonotype was seen more than once but under ten times. The rearrangement links TRBV29-1 to TRBJ1-5, with TRBD1 identical over 7 bases. V was clipped by 5 bases and J by 1 base; unmatched bases: 8. This CDR3 spans 15 amino acids. Per germline, CDR1 SQVTM and CDR2 ANQGSEA. The CDR3 region is CSVLLQGKSNQPQHF. The CDR3 nucleotides are TGCAGCGTTCTATTACAGGGGAAAAGCAATCAGCCCCAGCATTTT.

This chain links TRBV20-1 with TRBJ2-3; D remains ambiguous. This CDR3 region has 14 residues. The ends were cut back, 4 bases at V and 3 bases at J, with 14 bases in the middle. CDR1 and CDR2 (germline): DFQATT, SNEGSKA (reference sequence). The CDR3: CSAIRAPLTDTQYF. CDR3 nucleotides: TGCAGTGCTATAAGGGCTCCCCTAACAGATACGCAGTATTTT.

The J gene is TRBJ2-7, the V gene TRBV18; D uncertain. Germline-derived CDR1 and CDR2 are KGHSH and LQKENI. CDR3 size: 13 residues. V dropped 6 bases and J dropped 5 bases, with 14 bases sitting between them. The CDR3 spells CASSLPLRNEQYF. DNA for the CDR3: TGTGCCAGCTCCCTCCCTTTACGGAACGAGCAGTACTTC.

The count of this clonotype is one. The V and J genes are TRBV5-1 and TRBJ2-4; TRBD1 or TRBD2 may be the D gene (5 bases each). Judging by the DNA end, TRBJ2-7 fits better; the J call may be wrong. CDR1 is SGHRS, CDR2 YFSETQ, per germline. The CDR3 runs 16 residues. The CDR3 loop is CASSLVPGTVNYEQYF. CDR3 sequence (DNA): TGCGCCAGCAGCTTGGTCCCAGGGACGGTGAACTACGAGCAGTACTTC.

The rearrangement joins TRBV29-1 to TRBJ1-2; TRBD1 matches at 8 bases. This CDR3 spans 13 amino acids. Germline V CDR1 and CDR2: SQVTM, ANQGSEA. The J segment lost 3 bases and the V segment lost 6 bases, leaving 6 bases of the junction unmatched. CDR3 amino acids: CSVENRGDYGYTF. The DNA for the CDR3 is TGCAGCGTCGAAAACAGGGGGGACTATGGCTACACCTTC.

The rearrangement links TRBV27 to TRBJ1-2; 8 positions match TRBD1. The CDR3 consists of 18 residues. Germline values: CDR1 MNHEY, CDR2 SMNVEV (reference sequence). J lost 2 bases, V lost 4 bases, and 15 bases had no gene match. CDR3 amino acids: CASSYLLKQGGWNYGYTF. The CDR3 region has the DNA TGTGCCAGCAGTTACCTTCTGAAACAGGGGGGCTGGAACTATGGCTACACCTTC.

Here the CDR3 reads CASSLEKGGGRNEQFF. CDR3 in DNA: TGTGCCAGCAGCTTAGAGAAAGGCGGGGGGCGCAATGAGCAGTTCTTC. J is TRBJ2-1 and V is TRBV7-3; 8 nucleotides match TRBD2. The ends lost 2 bases at V and 6 bases at J; junction bases unmatched: 9. The CDR3 extends over 16 amino acids. The germline V gene encodes CDR1 SGHTA and CDR2 FQGTGA.

The chain uses TRBV13 and TRBJ2-1, with D possibly being TRBD1 or TRBD2 (5 bases each). The CDR3 is 16 residues long. Per the germline V gene, CDR1 is PRHDT and CDR2 is FYEKMQ (reference sequence). The ends were cut back, 5 bases at V and 3 bases at J, with 17 bases in the middle. The DNA for the CDR3 is TGTGCCAGCAGCGGGGCCCTGGCGGGCCTCTACAATGAGCAGTTCTTC. Protein: CASSGALAGLYNEQFF.

This clonotype was seen a few times. The chain's CDR3 is CSARSSGGRNNEQFF. The CDR3 DNA reads as TGCAGTGCTAGATCTAGCGGGGGCCGTAACAATGAGCAGTTCTTC. This sequence joins TRBV20-1 and TRBJ2-1, with 10 bases identical to TRBD2. Germline V CDR1 and CDR2: DFQATT, SNEGSKA (reference sequence). V lost 2 bases, J lost 5 bases, and 6 bases stayed unmatched. CDR3 length equals 15 residues.

This chain uses TRBV4-3 with TRBJ2-7; perhaps TRBD2 as D (5 bases). CDR3 length equals 15 residues. Germline V lookup: CDR1 LGHNA, CDR2 YSLEER. Trimming removed 0 bases from V and 2 bases from J, with 11 bases in between. The CDR3 DNA reads as TGCGCCAGCAGCCAAGACGGGGTGGGCCCCTACGAGCAGTACTTC. Translating gives CASSQDGVGPYEQYF.

The chain has TRBV28 and TRBJ2-7; unclear D gene. The J call is uncertain, as TRBJ2-4 better fits the DNA end. The CDR3 contains 15 residues. Germline CDR1 and CDR2: MDHEN and SYDVKM. CDR3 region: CASSLAGGDKNIQYF. The CDR3 coding sequence is TGTGCCAGCAGTTTAGCAGGCGGTGACAAAAACATTCAGTACTTC.

The chain is built from TRBV7-2 and TRBJ2-5; TRBD2 matches at 7 bases. Germline CDR1 reads SGHTA; CDR2 reads FQGNSA. J lost 4 bases, V lost 5 bases, and 16 bases had no gene match. CDR3 length: 17 amino acids. CDR3 region: CASSPEGWRAGRETQYF. CDR3 sequence (DNA): TGTGCCAGCAGCCCCGAGGGATGGCGAGCGGGGAGAGAGACCCAGTACTTC.

This clonotype showed up just once. The chain couples TRBV30 to TRBJ1-2, with D unclear. The CDR3 runs to 12 residues. Looked up from germline, CDR1 is GTSNPN and CDR2 is SVGIG (reference sequence). Trimming pared 4 bases from V and 5 bases from J, leaving 11 bases between. The CDR3 bases are TGTGCCTGGACCGAAGGCGGTTATGGCTACACCTTC. Its protein product is CAWTEGGYGYTF.